This TCR beta chain was observed in a study of a mutant IDH1 vaccine in newly diagnosed glioma. Study overall: The start of vaccination came 4-6 weeks after radiotherapy alone, or with temozolomide cycles. Patients had received radiotherapy, temozolomide, or both previously, most receiving both. Study-level results: Pseudoprogression apparently tracked independently of changes in top peripheral T cell clonotypes.

Sequencing used immunoSEQ multiplex PCR; TCRdb keeps in-frame clones, though not all of them. The sample consists of approximately 41,000 clones, approximately 90% of them appearing once. Time point indicated: week 23, last vaccination. Vaccination used 300 ug of mutant IDH1 20-mer peptide per dose, with topical imiquimod. Donors harbored newly found WHO grade 3 or 4 IDH1-mutant, ATRX-lost astrocytomas. CDR3 length equals 13 residues. CDR1 and CDR2 (germline): SGHTA, FQGNSA. Comment on this clone: Its antigen is undetermined. At one end, the junction sequence differs from germline, possibly due to a read error.

The sequence derives from a man in his forties or fifties with glioma. This chain links TRBV7-2 with TRBJ2-5; D is tentatively TRBD1 or TRBD2 (6 bases each). Sequencing used PBMCs, obtained from a glioma patient whose treatment included an IDH1 peptide vaccine. The CDR3 sequence: CAGSSLRGRPQYF. The CDR3 DNA sequence: TGTGCCGGCAGCAGCCTTCGGGGGCGCCCCCAGTACTTC.